A single TCR beta chain is shown here with its context. No antigen is known for it. Per-base qualities were not stored, and no clone one base away is much larger. Using the deep immunoSEQ assay, multiplex PCR amplified TCR CDR3 regions from genomic DNA. Genomic DNA extracted from each cell subset was distributed evenly over all wells of several immunoSEQ 96-well plates, and each plate served as one replicate. For sorted subsets, roughly 0.2 ug genomic DNA, equal to some 30,000 T cell genomes, was loaded into each replicate PCR. Purified libraries were quantified with a Qubit 3.0 fluorometer, sized on a Bioanalyzer 2100, and re-quantified with the KAPA Library Quantification kit. A separate single-read 150-cycle Illumina NextSeq 550 flow cell was used to sequence each immunoSEQ 96-well plate. The study's processing was this. Because only junctional sequences without quality scores were contained in the immunoSEQ output, filtering matching that applied to full-length reads could not be performed. Sequences were annotated with PyIR, a Python wrapper for IgBLAST v1.9, using IMGT germline references to assign V/J genes and CDR3. Reads with weak V/J assignments (E-value above 1e-6), missing CDR3, stop codons, out-of-frame junctions, or ambiguous translated residues were removed. V3J clonotypes were defined as sequences sharing an identical inferred V gene, J gene, and CDR3 amino acid sequence. Percentage overlap between repertoires was computed as shared unique clonotypes divided by the size of the smaller repertoire. Three approaches were used to assess repertoire richness: RTK rarefaction, the Chao1 estimator, and Recon v2.1 estimates of unobserved clonotypes. OLGA was used to compute generation probabilities for all TCRbeta clonotypes that the gDNA method yielded from a few donors. The table was pulled from immuneACCESS by TCRdb, which kept in-frame rearrangements only. Such tables lose some clones; where checked, under half of the loss comes from unresolved V genes, and the rest has no known cause. Clone size and the V and J calls come from that table; the DNA yielded D and trimming. The sample records over a million clones, around 74% of which are singletons. The ten most abundant clones make up approximately 1.3% of the sample.

The donors were healthy, HIV-negative adults with no recently reported acute infections or vaccinations. All donors were Caucasian adults living in Nashville, Tennessee, USA. CD4+ T cells were enriched by magnetic negative selection; naive cells were then positively selected on CD45RA, and the negative fraction formed the memory subset. Blood was obtained by leukapheresis, after which PBMCs were separated by Ficoll-Histopaque density gradient centrifugation and cryopreserved in liquid nitrogen vapor phase. Analytical flow cytometry was used to check the purity and quantity of every magnetically sorted T cell population. Genomic DNA was isolated from each sorted fraction and quantified by UV absorbance on a Nanodrop 2000c. The data belong to a study of shared clonotypes between healthy human individuals (dated by TCRdb to about 2020). Notes on the research overall: The cohort included a few men and a couple of women between 18 and 49 years of age. Per donor, three plates each were used for CD4 naive and CD4 memory, two for CD8 naive, and one for CD8 memory. To estimate repertoire size and how much clonotype sharing occurs between individuals, the study deeply sequenced the blood TCR repertoires of several healthy adults. To increase sequencing depth and limit assay-specific biases, different laboratories used diverse techniques to prepare libraries and sequence TCR repertoires. Per donor, leukapheresis produced somewhere between about 0.85 and 8.9 billion PBMCs. What the study reported, not specific to this receptor: Rarefaction of sorted-subset datasets indicated incomplete sequencing despite the large sequencing depth. Higher generation probabilities were observed for clonotypes shared by all four sorted-subset donors than for non-shared clonotypes. Across four donors, approximately 4.6% of naive CD4, 3% to 4% of naive CD8, about 2.3% of memory CD4, and 0.4% of memory CD8 clonotypes were shared. Sampling was restricted to blood, and TCR repertoires in tissue are likely to differ from TCR repertoires in blood. The small number of donors limited the genetic and exposure-history diversity represented. Based on pairwise subsampling, the degree of clonotype sharing among donors was expected to be affected by sequencing depth. Larger estimated clonotype richness was generally found for naive subsets than for memory subsets.

Trimming takes 4 bases off V and 10 bases off J; junction bases not matched to a gene: 4. From a lookup of the germline V gene, CDR1 and CDR2 are SNHLY and FYNNEI. Its CDR3 holds 15 amino acids, cysteine through phenylalanine. The read is trimmed to its CDR3 DNA, 45 bases read in frame from base 1. The chain is encoded by TRBV2 joined to TRBJ2-1, with TRBD2 matching 16 junction bases. Sequenced: memory CD4+ T cells sorted from blood. The cell subset or site label corresponds to: CD45RA-negative fraction. The sequence derives from a man younger than 35 in good health. CDR3 loop: CASSAGTSGGGEQFF. The sequenced DNA: TGTGCCAGCAGTGCCGGGACTAGCGGGGGGGGCGAGCAGTTCTTC.